The 4 T cell receptor beta chains below were found in one sample sequenced in a study of cytomegalovirus exposure and HLA in healthy donors (dated by TCRdb to 2016 to 2017). Receptor amplification or capture employed the immunoSEQ multiplex PCR assay. The multiplex PCR relied on a mix of 60 forward primers for TCR Vbeta segments and 13 reverse primers for TCR Jbeta segments. In TCRdb, the immuneACCESS table is reduced to in-frame sequences with V and J assigned. These tables do not hold every clone; where another copy was compared, an unresolved V gene accounts for under half, and the others remain unexplained. The sample records about 160,000 clones, 75% to 80% of which are singletons. Of the sample, over 0.95% is held by the ten largest clones. Sequencing was done on a sample of PBMCs. The receptors shown here come from a woman between 50 and 59 years old in good health and CMV-seropositive.

V and J are TRBV15 and TRBJ1-5; 9 nucleotides agree with TRBD1. Trimming took 1 base from V and 6 from J; bases not matched to a gene: 7. Per the germline V gene, CDR1 is LNHNV and CDR2 is YYDKDF (reference sequence). CDR3 length: 16 residues. The CDR3: CATSRGKQGAFQPQHF. The CDR3 DNA sequence: TGTGCCACCAGCAGAGGAAAACAGGGGGCTTTTCAGCCCCAGCATTTT.

The chain links TRBV9 to TRBJ2-1, with D hard to call. The CDR3 sequence is 14 residues long. V shed 0 bases and J shed 6 bases, with 10 bases lying between them. The germline gives CDR1 SGDLS, CDR2 YYNGEE. The CDR3, as DNA: TGTGCCAGCAGCGTAGGTCTTTTTCCCAATGAGCAGTTCTTC. As protein: CASSVGLFPNEQFF.

The chain uses TRBV6-5 and TRBJ1-4; D not certain. The CDR3 contains 15 residues. V lost 4 bases to trimming and J lost 3 bases, with 12 bases between them. CDR1 is MNHEY, CDR2 SVGAGI, per germline. The CDR3 is CASSFSAGPNEKLFF. The CDR3 bases are TGTGCCAGCAGTTTCTCGGCAGGCCCTAATGAAAAACTGTTTTTT.

The rearrangement links TRBV5-4 to TRBJ2-6; D might be TRBD2 (7 bases). Trimming removed 6 bases at V and 2 bases at J, with 12 bases between. Germline CDR1 reads SGHNT; CDR2 reads YYREEE (reference sequence). The CDR3 contains 15 residues. CDR3 DNA: TGTGCCAGCACCCCGGGGGGCCCTGGGGCCAACGTCCTGACTTTC. Translating gives CASTPGGPGANVLTF.